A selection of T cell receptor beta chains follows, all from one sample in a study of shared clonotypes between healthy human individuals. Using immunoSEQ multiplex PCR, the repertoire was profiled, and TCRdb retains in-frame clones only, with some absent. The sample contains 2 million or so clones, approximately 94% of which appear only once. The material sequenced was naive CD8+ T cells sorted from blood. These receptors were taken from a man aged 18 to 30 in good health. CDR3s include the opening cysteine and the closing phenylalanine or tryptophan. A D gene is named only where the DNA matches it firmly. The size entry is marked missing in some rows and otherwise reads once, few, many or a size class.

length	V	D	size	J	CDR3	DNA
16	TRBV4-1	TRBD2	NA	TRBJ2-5	CASSQEAGTSQETQYF	TGCGCCAGCAGCCAAGAAGCGGGAACTAGCCAAGAGACCCAGTACTTC
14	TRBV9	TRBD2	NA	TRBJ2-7	CASSPGLAGYEQYF	TGTGCCAGCTCACCGGGACTAGCGGGCTACGAGCAGTACTTC
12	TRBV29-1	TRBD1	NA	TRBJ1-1	CSVHRGQGEAFF	TGCAGCGTGCACAGGGGGCAGGGTGAAGCTTTCTTT
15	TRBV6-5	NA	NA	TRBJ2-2	CASRNRDANTGELFF	TGTGCCAGCAGAAACAGGGATGCGAACACCGGGGAGCTGTTTTTT
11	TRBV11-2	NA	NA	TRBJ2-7	CASSISNEQYF	TGTGCCAGCAGCATCTCGAACGAGCAGTACTTC
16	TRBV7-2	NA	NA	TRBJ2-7	CASSLGAWTEVYEQYF	TGTGCCAGCAGCTTAGGAGCGTGGACTGAGGTTTACGAGCAGTACTTC
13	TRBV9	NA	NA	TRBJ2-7	CASSVGDYYEQYF	TGTGCCAGCAGCGTAGGAGATTACTACGAGCAGTACTTC
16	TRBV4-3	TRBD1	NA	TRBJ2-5	CASSQAYQGAGETQYF	TGCGCCAGCAGCCAAGCGTATCAGGGGGCGGGCGAGACCCAGTACTTC
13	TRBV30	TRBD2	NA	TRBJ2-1	CARGTSGYNEQFF	TGTGCCAGGGGGACTAGCGGCTACAATGAGCAGTTCTTC
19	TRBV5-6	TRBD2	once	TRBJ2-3	CASSRWRTSGGAYTDTQYF	TGTGCCAGCAGCCGCTGGCGGACTAGCGGGGGGGCGTACACAGATACGCAGTATTTT
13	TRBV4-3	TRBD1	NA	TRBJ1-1	CASSPNRGQEAFF	TGCGCCAGCAGCCCTAACAGGGGGCAGGAAGCTTTCTTT
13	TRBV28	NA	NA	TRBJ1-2	CASSPPGEPGYTF	TGTGCCAGCAGTCCCCCGGGGGAACCTGGCTACACCTTC
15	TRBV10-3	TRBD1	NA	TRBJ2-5	CAISEGTGYQETQYF	TGTGCCATCAGTGAGGGGACAGGGTACCAAGAGACCCAGTACTTC
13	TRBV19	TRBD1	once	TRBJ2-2	CASLLTGDWELFF	TGTGCCAGCTTGTTGACAGGGGATTGGGAGCTGTTTTTT
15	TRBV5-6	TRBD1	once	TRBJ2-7	CASSLGGQEAYEQYF	TGTGCCAGCAGCTTAGGGGGACAGGAGGCTTACGAGCAGTACTTC
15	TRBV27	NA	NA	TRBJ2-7	CASSPELTGTGEQYF	TGTGCCAGCAGTCCCGAACTCACAGGGACGGGGGAGCAGTACTTC